The 22 T cell receptor beta chains below come from one sample, sequenced in a study of identical twins. Each CDR3 protein is one row after TCRdb ran MiXCR on the 5' RACE reads. The top ten clones hold 6% to 8.5% of a sample with around 290,000 distinct CDR3 sequences, 9.5% of them seen once. This same sample was also part of a study on yellow fever vaccine responses in identical twins.

Sequenced input: CD8+ T cells sorted from blood. The receptor set was obtained from a young woman in good health.

This clonotype was counted many times. The chain is built from TRBV27 and TRBJ1-5; D call uncertain. The CDR3 loop spans 15 amino acids. CDR1 and CDR2 (germline): MNHEY, SMNVEV (reference sequence). The V end was cut by 2 bases, the J end by 0 bases, with 8 bases between. The DNA for the CDR3 is TGTGCCAGCAGTTTACTTTTTGGTAGCAATCAGCCCCAGCATTTT. Its translation: CASSLLFGSNQPQHF.

The J gene is TRBJ1-1, the V gene TRBV29-1; D gene ambiguous. The CDR3 sequence is 12 residues long. The V gene lost 5 bases and the J gene lost 1 base, with 8 bases spanning the gap. Germline V CDR1 and CDR2: SQVTM, ANQGSEA. The CDR3 region is CSVPNRNTEAFF. CDR3 nucleotide sequence: TGCAGCGTTCCCAACCGGAACACTGAAGCTTTCTTT.

V and J are TRBV7-9 and TRBJ2-1, with a weak D call TRBD1 (7 bases). This CDR3 region has 16 residues. Germline assignment: CDR1 SEHNR and CDR2 FQNEAQ (reference sequence). The V gene lost 0 bases and the J gene lost 4 bases, with 13 bases spanning the gap. The CDR3 sequence: CASSLARAGGYNEQFF. As DNA, the CDR3 is TGTGCCAGCAGCTTAGCCCGGGCAGGGGGGTACAATGAGCAGTTCTTC.

The chain couples TRBV29-1 to TRBJ2-2, with 8 bases fitting TRBD2. The CDR3 loop spans 14 amino acids. Per germline, CDR1 SQVTM and CDR2 ANQGSEA. The V gene end was trimmed by 6 bases and the J gene end by 1 base; junction bases not matched to a gene: 4. CDR3 coding DNA: TGCAGCGTATCCAGCGGGGGGAACACCGGGGAGCTGTTTTTT. Translation: CSVSSGGNTGELFF.

The chain couples TRBV12-5 to TRBJ2-7; perhaps TRBD1 as D (6 bases). The CDR3 runs to 12 residues. V lost 5 bases and J lost 5, with 10 bases in between. Germline V CDR1 and CDR2: LGHNT, FRNRAP. The CDR3 sequence: CASGTGNHEQYF. The DNA for the CDR3 is TGTGCTAGTGGTACAGGGAACCACGAGCAGTACTTC.

This clonotype has ten or more counts. V and J are TRBV27 and TRBJ2-7, with 9 bases lining up with TRBD1. From germline, CDR1 is MNHEY and CDR2 SMNVEV (reference sequence). Trimming took 5 bases from V and 5 from J; bases not matched to a gene: 7. The length of the CDR3 is 14 residues. CDR3 in DNA: TGTGCCAGCAGTCCTTGGGGACAGGGAAACGAGCAGTACTTC. Translating gives CASSPWGQGNEQYF.

The J gene is TRBJ1-2, the V gene TRBV19; weak D call: TRBD1 (5 bases). Looked up from germline, CDR1 is LNHDA and CDR2 is SQIVND (reference sequence). This CDR3 spans 14 amino acids. Trimming took off 6 bases at V and 4 bases at J, with 15 bases between the two ends. CDR3 nucleotide sequence: TGTGCCAGTAGCCTTGACGACAGCCTCTATGGCTACACCTTC. This codes for CASSLDDSLYGYTF.

Many counts were recorded for this clonotype. The chain couples TRBV7-2 to TRBJ2-7; 7 bases align to TRBD1. Germline V lookup: CDR1 SGHTA, CDR2 FQGNSA. This CDR3 contains 13 residues. V was pared by 6 bases and J by 1 base, with 3 bases of the junction left unmatched. The CDR3 coding sequence is TGTGCCAGCAGACCACAGGGGTCCTACGAGCAGTACTTC. Translating gives CASRPQGSYEQYF.

The sample holds many counts of this clonotype. The CDR3 region has the DNA TGTGCCAGCAGCTTAGATAATTTGGGAGGCTATGGCTACACCTTC. Translation: CASSLDNLGGYGYTF. The rearrangement joins TRBV7-9 to TRBJ1-2; no reliable D call. The germline CDR1 and CDR2 sequences are SEHNR and FQNEAQ (reference sequence). Trimming took 1 base from V and 4 from J, leaving 13 bases between them. This CDR3 has 15 residues. Full variable domain (remainder filled in from reference TRBV7-9 and TRBJ1-2): DTGVSQNPRHKITKRGQNVTFRCDPISEHNRLYWYRQTLGQGPEFLTYFQNEAQLEKSRLLSDRFSAERPKGSFSTLEIQRTEQGDSAMYLCASSLDNLGGYGYTFGSGTRLTVV.

This clonotype has a count of ten or more. The rearrangement uses TRBV4-1 and TRBJ1-1, with D hard to call. Germline CDR1 is MGHRA and CDR2 is YSYEKL. Trimming removed 4 bases from V and 10 bases from J, with 19 bases in between. This CDR3 region has 14 residues. Here the CDR3 reads CASSRKDGISGAFF. Here the CDR3 DNA reads TGCGCCAGCAGCCGGAAGGACGGTATAAGCGGAGCTTTCTTT.

This CDR3 is CASRQRRLQETQYF. The CDR3 DNA sequence: TGTGCCAGCAGACAAAGACGGTTACAAGAGACCCAGTACTTC. The V gene is TRBV28, the J gene TRBJ2-5; D unclear. The CDR3 loop spans 14 amino acids. V was trimmed by 6 bases and J by 2 bases, leaving 13 bases between them. Germline lookup yields CDR1 MDHEN and CDR2 SYDVKM.

Ten or more counts support this clonotype. This chain uses TRBV7-2 with TRBJ2-1; D may be TRBD2 (5 bases). The germline V gene encodes CDR1 SGHTA and CDR2 FQGNSA. The CDR3 loop spans 13 amino acids. Trimming shortened V by 4 bases and J by 5 bases, and 9 bases separated the two germline ends. The CDR3 bases are TGTGCCAGCAGCTACGCCGGGAACAATGAGCAGTTCTTC. Translating gives CASSYAGNNEQFF.

This clonotype came up a few times. The gene calls are TRBV12-5 and TRBJ2-3; D is ambiguous. This CDR3 comprises 11 residues. Trimming shortened V by 5 bases and J by 4 bases, and 4 bases separated the two germline ends. CDR1 is LGHNT, CDR2 FRNRAP, per germline. DNA of the CDR3: TGTGCTAGTGGTGTCTCAGATACGCAGTATTTT. It translates to CASGVSDTQYF.

This clonotype was counted between two and nine times. This chain links TRBV4-3 with TRBJ2-5; D ambiguous. This CDR3 spans 16 amino acids. The germline V gene encodes CDR1 LGHNA and CDR2 YSLEER. V was pared by 2 bases and J by 1 base, with 14 bases between. The CDR3 DNA sequence: TGCGCCAGCAGCCAATTACCGGGCGAGACCCAAGAGACCCAGTACTTC. Translation: CASSQLPGETQETQYF.

CDR3 coding DNA: TGTGCCAGTACAGTCTATGGACTCTCCTACAATGAGCAGTTCTTC. Protein product: CASTVYGLSYNEQFF. The rearrangement joins TRBV19 to TRBJ2-1, with D possibly matching TRBD2 (5 bases). The CDR3 runs 15 residues. Germline CDR1 reads LNHDA; CDR2 reads SQIVND (reference sequence). V dropped 7 bases and J dropped 0 bases, with 13 bases sitting between them.

This clonotype was counted only a few times. The V gene is TRBV6-5, the J gene TRBJ1-1, with 9 positions matching TRBD1. The V gene's germline CDR1 is MNHEY and CDR2 SVGAGI. Trimming at V came to 0 bases and at J to 3 bases, leaving 2 bases not matched to a gene. The CDR3 contains 15 residues. The CDR3 DNA is TGTGCCAGCAGTTACTCCGGGACAGGGTACACTGAAGCTTTCTTT. This translates into CASSYSGTGYTEAFF.

The chain recombines TRBV5-1 with TRBJ2-7, with TRBD1 identical over 7 bases. The V gene end was trimmed by 0 bases and the J gene end by 0 bases; junction bases not matched to a gene: 6. The CDR3 length is 16 residues. Looked up from germline, CDR1 is SGHRS and CDR2 is YFSETQ. The DNA for the CDR3 is TGCGCCAGCAGCTTGGACGTGGGGACAGTCTCCTACGAGCAGTACTTC. Translated, it gives CASSLDVGTVSYEQYF.

Many counts were recorded for this clonotype. J is TRBJ1-1 and V is TRBV13; 7 nucleotides agree with TRBD1. This CDR3 is 15 amino acids long. Germline trimming cut 6 bases from V and 1 base from J; bases unmatched to any gene: 8. CDR1 is PRHDT and CDR2 is FYEKMQ in the germline V gene (reference sequence). This chain's CDR3 is CASSDPGTANTEAFF. In DNA form, the CDR3 reads TGTGCCAGCAGTGACCCGGGGACAGCGAACACTGAAGCTTTCTTT.

This clonotype was counted between two and nine times. This rearrangement joins TRBV3-1 to TRBJ2-5; TRBD2 matches at 12 bases. The CDR3 covers 15 residues. After removal of 5 bases from V and 5 bases from J, the junction contained 6 bases not matched to a gene. CDR1 and CDR2 (germline): LGHDT, YNNKEL (reference sequence). This chain's CDR3 is CASSKLAGGGETQYF. The CDR3 nucleotides read TGTGCCAGCAGCAAACTAGCGGGGGGCGGGGAGACCCAGTACTTC.

The chain carries TRBV12-3 or TRBV12-4 and TRBJ2-1, with D possibly matching TRBD2 (6 bases). The CDR3 is 16 amino acids. Trimming left V 0 bases short and J 5 bases short, with 14 bases between. CDR3 sequence (DNA): TGTGCCAGCAGTTTAGCGGGGGGTGGGGCCCACAATGAGCAGTTCTTC. It is translated as CASSLAGGGAHNEQFF.

This sequence joins TRBV6-1 and TRBJ2-7, with 11 positions matching TRBD2. The CDR3 has 18 amino acids. Germline loops: CDR1 MNHNS, CDR2 SASEGT. Trimming removed 1 base from V and 1 base from J; junction bases left unmatched: 9. In DNA form, the CDR3 reads TGTGCCAGCAGTGAAGTTCCGTCGACTAGCGGGATTTCCTACGAGCAGTACTTC. Amino acids: CASSEVPSTSGISYEQYF.

The table lists this clonotype with a few counts. The chain uses TRBV25-1 and TRBJ2-5; D gene ambiguous. The V gene lost 0 bases and the J gene lost 2 bases, with 7 bases spanning the gap. Germline CDR1 and CDR2: MGHDK and SYGVNS. This CDR3 contains 14 residues. CDR3 loop: CASSEYGGQETQYF. The DNA of the CDR3 is TGTGCCAGCAGTGAATACGGCGGTCAAGAGACCCAGTACTTC.